This TCR beta chain comes out of a study of beta chain features in type 1 diabetes. All of the isolated RNA was reverse transcribed, so expressed TCRB transcripts were sequenced. Produced via immunoSEQ multiplex PCR; TCRdb's table is partial and in-frame only. The sample lists about 140,000 clones; roughly 9.3% were seen once. Worth noting for this clone: The antigen remains undetermined.

This CDR3 spans 19 amino acids. The germline gives CDR1 KGHSH, CDR2 LQKENI. With V trimmed by 0 bases and J by 0 bases, 10 bases remained unmatched. Points from the study as a whole: An over-representation of cells with high TCR expression could result from cDNA sequencing. Patients with type 1 diabetes showed fewer VDJ junction insertions and more deletions. A PCR bias possibly favoring shorter templates would apply equally to patients and controls.

What was sequenced was central memory CD4+ T cells from blood. This clonotype was obtained from a woman aged 35 to 49 in good health. V and J are TRBV18 and TRBJ2-1; 8 nucleotides match TRBD1. CDR3 amino acids: CASSPPDREAYSSYNEQFF. The DNA of the CDR3 is TGTGCCAGCTCACCACCGGACAGGGAAGCCTATAGCTCCTACAATGAGCAGTTCTTC. The full variable domain, in which reference TRBV18 and TRBJ2-1 provide the parts outside the CDR3, is NAGVMQNPRHLVRRRGQEARLRCSPMKGHSHVYWYRQLPEEGLKFMVYLQKENIIDESGMPKERFSAEFPKEGPSILRIQQVVRGDSAAYFCASSPPDREAYSSYNEQFFGPGTRLTVL.